This entry lists 6 T cell receptor beta chains sequenced from one sample in a study of graft-versus-host responses after intestinal transplantation. No antigen has been assigned to these receptors. TCRdb's table, derived via immunoSEQ multiplex PCR, lists solely in-frame clones and lacks some. Of approximately 110,000 clones listed, around 94% are singletons. Sequencing used unstimulated CD4+ T cells sorted from spleen or lymph node cells, obtained before transplant. Receptors were obtained from a human donor who was the organ donor for an intestinal transplant.

V is TRBV4-1 and J is TRBJ2-1; 9 bases fit TRBD1. Germline loops: CDR1 MGHRA, CDR2 YSYEKL. With 4 bases clipped from V and 5 bases from J, the junction kept 3 bases outside the gene matches. CDR3 length: 14 amino acids. The chain's CDR3 is CASSRGTGNNEQFF. As DNA, the CDR3 is TGCGCCAGCAGCCGAGGGACAGGGAACAATGAGCAGTTCTTC.

This chain links TRBV30 with TRBJ2-1; TRBD2 aligns across 9 bases. The CDR3 loop spans 15 amino acids. Trimming at V came to 4 bases and at J to 4 bases, leaving 8 bases not matched to a gene. Germline V lookup: CDR1 GTSNPN, CDR2 SVGIG (reference sequence). The CDR3 DNA reads TGTGCCTGGACCAAAAGCGGGAGGCGTTACAATGAGCAGTTCTTC. This codes for CAWTKSGRRYNEQFF.

This clone has a single count. The rearrangement links TRBV5-8 to TRBJ1-2, with 11 bases fitting TRBD1. With 5 bases clipped from V and 5 bases from J, the junction kept 11 bases outside the gene matches. The V gene's germline CDR1 is SGHTS and CDR2 YDEGEE. The CDR3 spans 16 residues. The CDR3 region has the DNA TGTGCCAGCAGTTCCGGGACAGGGGGGTTCGAGTATGGCTACACCTTC. This translates into CASSSGTGGFEYGYTF.

V is TRBV9 and J is TRBJ2-5, with D perhaps matching TRBD1 (6 bases). Trimming removed 6 bases at V and 4 bases at J, with 10 bases between. Germline loops: CDR1 SGDLS, CDR2 YYNGEE. CDR3 length: 12 amino acids. In nucleotides, the CDR3 is TGTGCCAGCAACAGGGAAGGAGAGACCCAGTACTTC. It translates to CASNREGETQYF.

Comments on this clone: The sample has other DNA sequences that encode this CDR3 too. CDR3 protein: CASSDRATNEKLFF. In nucleotides, the CDR3 is TGTGCCAGCAGCGACAGAGCAACTAATGAAAAACTGTTTTTT. The genes are TRBV25-1 and TRBJ1-4, with a tentative D call TRBD1 (5 bases). The V gene's germline CDR1 is MGHDK and CDR2 SYGVNS. Trimming cost V 6 bases and J 0 bases, with 8 bases left between them. The CDR3 has 14 amino acids.

The CDR3: CASSFYSNQPQHF. The CDR3 region has the DNA TGTGCCAGCAGTTTTTATAGCAATCAGCCCCAGCATTTT. The chain has TRBV6-1 and TRBJ1-5; D remains ambiguous. The CDR3 length is 13 residues. V lost 5 bases and J lost 0, with 5 bases in between. The germline CDR1 and CDR2 sequences are MNHNS and SASEGT.